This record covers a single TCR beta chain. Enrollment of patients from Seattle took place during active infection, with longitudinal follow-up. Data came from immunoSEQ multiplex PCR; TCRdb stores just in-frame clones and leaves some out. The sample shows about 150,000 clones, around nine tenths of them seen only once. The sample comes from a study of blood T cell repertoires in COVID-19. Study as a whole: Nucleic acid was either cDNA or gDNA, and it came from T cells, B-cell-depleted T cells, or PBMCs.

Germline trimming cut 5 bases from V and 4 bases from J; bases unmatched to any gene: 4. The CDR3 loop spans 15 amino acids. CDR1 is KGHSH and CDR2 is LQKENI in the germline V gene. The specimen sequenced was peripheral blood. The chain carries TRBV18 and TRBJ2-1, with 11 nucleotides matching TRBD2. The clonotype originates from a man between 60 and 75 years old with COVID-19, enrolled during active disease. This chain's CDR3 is CASSRGTSGYNEQFF. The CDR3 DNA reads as TGTGCCAGCTCAAGAGGGACTAGCGGATACAATGAGCAGTTCTTC.